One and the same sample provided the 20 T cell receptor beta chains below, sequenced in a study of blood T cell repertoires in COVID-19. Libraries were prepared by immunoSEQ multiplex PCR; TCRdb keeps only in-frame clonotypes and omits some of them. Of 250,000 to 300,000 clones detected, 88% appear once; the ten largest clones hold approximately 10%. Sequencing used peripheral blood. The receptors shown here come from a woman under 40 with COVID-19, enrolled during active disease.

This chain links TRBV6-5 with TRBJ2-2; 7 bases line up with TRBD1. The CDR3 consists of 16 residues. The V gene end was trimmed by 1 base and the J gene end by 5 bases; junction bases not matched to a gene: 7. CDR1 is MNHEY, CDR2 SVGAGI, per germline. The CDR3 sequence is CASSYYQGVGTGELFF. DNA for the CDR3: TGTGCCAGCAGTTACTATCAGGGGGTAGGGACCGGGGAGCTGTTTTTT.

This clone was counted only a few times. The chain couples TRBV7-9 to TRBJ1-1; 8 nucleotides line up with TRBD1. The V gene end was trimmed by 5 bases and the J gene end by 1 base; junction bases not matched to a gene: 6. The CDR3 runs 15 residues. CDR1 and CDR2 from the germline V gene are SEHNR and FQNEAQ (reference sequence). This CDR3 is CASSETTGENTEAFF. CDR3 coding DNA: TGTGCCAGCAGCGAAACGACAGGGGAGAACACTGAAGCTTTCTTT.

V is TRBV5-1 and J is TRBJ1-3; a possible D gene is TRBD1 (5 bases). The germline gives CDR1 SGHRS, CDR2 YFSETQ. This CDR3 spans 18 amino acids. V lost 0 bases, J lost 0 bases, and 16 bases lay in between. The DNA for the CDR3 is TGCGCCAGCAGCTTGGGGATCGACAGCTTCTTCTCTGGAAACACCATATATTTT. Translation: CASSLGIDSFFSGNTIYF.

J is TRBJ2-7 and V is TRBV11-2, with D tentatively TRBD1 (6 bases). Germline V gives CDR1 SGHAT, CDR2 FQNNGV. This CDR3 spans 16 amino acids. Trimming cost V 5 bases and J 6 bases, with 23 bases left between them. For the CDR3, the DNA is TGTGCCAGCAGCAGTCCCGGGACACTCGATCTAGGCGAGCAGTACTTC. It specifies CASSSPGTLDLGEQYF.

This chain's CDR3 is CASSLDTGVYQPQHF. Here the CDR3 DNA reads TGTGCCAGCAGCTTAGACACAGGTGTTTATCAGCCCCAGCATTTT. The gene calls are TRBV7-2 and TRBJ1-5; TRBD1 is a possible D gene (5 bases). CDR3 length: 15 amino acids. Germline CDR1 is SGHTA and CDR2 is FQGNSA. V shed 1 base and J shed 5 bases, with 12 bases lying between them.

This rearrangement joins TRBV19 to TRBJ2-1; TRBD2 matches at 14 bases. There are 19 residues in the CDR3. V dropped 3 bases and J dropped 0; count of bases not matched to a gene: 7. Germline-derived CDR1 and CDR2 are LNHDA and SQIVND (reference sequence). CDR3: CASSIRGLAGAPSYNEQFF. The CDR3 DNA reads TGTGCCAGTAGTATTAGGGGACTAGCGGGAGCCCCCTCCTACAATGAGCAGTTCTTC.

The CDR3: CASSSLLAGGNEQFF. The CDR3 bases are TGTGCCAGCAGTTCTCTCCTAGCGGGAGGAAATGAGCAGTTCTTC. The V call is TRBV6-5, the J call TRBJ2-1, with 11 nucleotides matching TRBD2. Germline CDR1 reads MNHEY; CDR2 reads SVGAGI. The ends lost 4 bases at V and 7 bases at J; junction bases unmatched: 6. The CDR3 covers 15 residues.

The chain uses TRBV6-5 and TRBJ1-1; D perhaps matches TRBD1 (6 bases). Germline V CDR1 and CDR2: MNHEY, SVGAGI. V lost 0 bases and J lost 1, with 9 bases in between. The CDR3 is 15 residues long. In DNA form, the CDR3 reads TGTGCCAGCAGTTACTCAGGACAGCAGAACACTGAAGCTTTCTTT. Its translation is CASSYSGQQNTEAFF.

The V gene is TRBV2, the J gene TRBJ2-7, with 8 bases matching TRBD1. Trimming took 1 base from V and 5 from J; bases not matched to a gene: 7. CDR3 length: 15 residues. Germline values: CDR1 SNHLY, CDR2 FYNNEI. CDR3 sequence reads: CASSEVERTGNEQYF. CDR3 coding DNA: TGTGCCAGCAGTGAAGTCGAGAGGACAGGGAACGAGCAGTACTTC.

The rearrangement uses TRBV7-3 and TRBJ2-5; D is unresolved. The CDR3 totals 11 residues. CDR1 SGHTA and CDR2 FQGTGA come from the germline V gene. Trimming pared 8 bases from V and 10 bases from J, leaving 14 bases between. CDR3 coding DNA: TGTGCCAGCCCTAGATTAACGAGCCAGTACTTC. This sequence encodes CASPRLTSQYF.

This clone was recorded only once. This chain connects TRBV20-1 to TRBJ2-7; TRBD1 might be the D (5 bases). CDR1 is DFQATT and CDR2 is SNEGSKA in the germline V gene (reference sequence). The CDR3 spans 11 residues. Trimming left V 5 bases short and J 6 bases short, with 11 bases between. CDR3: CSALGVSEQYF. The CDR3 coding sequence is TGCAGTGCTTTAGGGGTGAGCGAGCAGTACTTC.

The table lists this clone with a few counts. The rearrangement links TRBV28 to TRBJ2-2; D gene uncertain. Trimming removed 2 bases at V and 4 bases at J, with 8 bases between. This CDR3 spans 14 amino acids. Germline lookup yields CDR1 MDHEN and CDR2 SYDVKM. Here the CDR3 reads CASSLGQITGELFF. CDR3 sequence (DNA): TGTGCCAGCAGTTTAGGGCAGATCACCGGGGAGCTGTTTTTT.

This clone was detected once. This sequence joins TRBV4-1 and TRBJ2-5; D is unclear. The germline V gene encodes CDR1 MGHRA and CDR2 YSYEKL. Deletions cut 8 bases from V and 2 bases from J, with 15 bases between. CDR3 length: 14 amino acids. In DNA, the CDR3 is TGCGCCAGCTCCTCCGCGAAGCTACAAGAGACCCAGTACTTC. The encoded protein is CASSSAKLQETQYF.

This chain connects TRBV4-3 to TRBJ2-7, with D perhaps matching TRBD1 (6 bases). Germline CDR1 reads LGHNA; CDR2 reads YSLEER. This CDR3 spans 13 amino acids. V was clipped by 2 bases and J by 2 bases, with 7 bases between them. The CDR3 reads CASSQRQAYEQYF. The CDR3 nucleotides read TGCGCCAGCAGCCAAAGACAGGCCTACGAGCAGTACTTC.

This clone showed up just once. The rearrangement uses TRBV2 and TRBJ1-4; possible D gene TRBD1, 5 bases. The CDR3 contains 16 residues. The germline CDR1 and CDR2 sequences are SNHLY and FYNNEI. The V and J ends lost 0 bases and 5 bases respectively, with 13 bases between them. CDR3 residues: CASSEALRRVNEKLFF. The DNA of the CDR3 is TGTGCCAGCAGTGAAGCGCTTCGCAGGGTAAATGAAAAACTGTTTTTT. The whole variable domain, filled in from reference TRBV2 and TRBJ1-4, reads EPEVTQTPSHQVTQMGQEVILRCVPISNHLYFYWYRQILGQKVEFLVSFYNNEISEKSEIFDDQFSVERPDGSNFTLKIRSTKLEDSAMYFCASSEALRRVNEKLFFGSGTQLSVL.

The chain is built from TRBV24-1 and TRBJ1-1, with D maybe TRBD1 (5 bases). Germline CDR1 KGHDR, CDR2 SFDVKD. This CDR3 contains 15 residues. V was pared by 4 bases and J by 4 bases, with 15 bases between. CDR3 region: CATSDRRGLPTEAFF. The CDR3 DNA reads TGTGCCACCAGTGACCGGCGGGGGTTGCCCACTGAAGCTTTCTTT.

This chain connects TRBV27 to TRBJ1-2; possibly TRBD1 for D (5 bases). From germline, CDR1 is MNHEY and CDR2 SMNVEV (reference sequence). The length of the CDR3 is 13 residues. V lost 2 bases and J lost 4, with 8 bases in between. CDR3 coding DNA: TGTGCCAGCAGTTTACGGGGGAGCTATGGCTACACCTTC. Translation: CASSLRGSYGYTF.

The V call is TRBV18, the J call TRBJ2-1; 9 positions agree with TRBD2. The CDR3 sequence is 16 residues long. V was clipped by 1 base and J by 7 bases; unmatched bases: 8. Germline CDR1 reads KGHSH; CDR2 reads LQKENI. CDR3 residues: CASSPLRREGINEQFF. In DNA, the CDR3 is TGTGCCAGCTCACCACTTCGGCGGGAGGGAATAAATGAGCAGTTCTTC. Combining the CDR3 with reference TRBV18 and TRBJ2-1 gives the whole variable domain NAGVMQNPRHLVRRRGQEARLRCSPMKGHSHVYWYRQLPEEGLKFMVYLQKENIIDESGMPKERFSAEFPKEGPSILRIQQVVRGDSAAYFCASSPLRREGINEQFFGPGTRLTVL.

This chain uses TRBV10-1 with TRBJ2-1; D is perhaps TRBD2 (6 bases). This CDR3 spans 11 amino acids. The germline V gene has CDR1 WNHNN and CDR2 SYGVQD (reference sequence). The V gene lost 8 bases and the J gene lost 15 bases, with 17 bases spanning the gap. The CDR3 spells CASGLRDSMFF. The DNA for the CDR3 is TGCGCCAGCGGGCTCCGGGACTCCATGTTCTTC.

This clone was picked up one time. CDR3 bases: TGTGCCAGTAGTATTGGACAGGGGGCTGGCTACGAGCAGTACTTC. Its protein is CASSIGQGAGYEQYF. V gene TRBV19 combines with J gene TRBJ2-7, with 11 bases matching TRBD1. CDR3 length: 15 residues. From germline, CDR1 is LNHDA and CDR2 SQIVND (reference sequence). V lost 3 bases to trimming and J lost 3 bases; unmatched junction nucleotides: 4.